This record concerns one T cell receptor (beta chain) sequence. This clone was counted a single time. Which antigen it targets is not known. The input lacks base qualities; no much larger clone sits a single base away. The CDR3 regions of human TCRbeta chains were subjected to immunosequencing. The paper's data handling went like this. Repertoire TCRs were checked for matches against a reference library of SARS-CoV-2-specific TCRs that had been generated using the MIRA antigen-specificity platform. Breadth was defined as the fraction of unique TCRs that were SARS-CoV-2-associated, and depth was defined as the fraction of total T cells that were SARS-CoV-2-associated. Using the MIRA data, each spike-specific TCR was mapped to the spike region that the TCR reacts to and placed in a CD4 or CD8 class. Log10-transformed breadth and depth values were compared by one-way ANOVA with Sidak's multiple comparisons tests. TCRdb re-hosts the immuneACCESS table, in-frame sequences only. Its copies lack some clones; in the studies checked, an unresolved V gene accounts for under half of them, and the cause for the rest is not known. V and J calls and clone size are as listed in that table; D and trimming were resolved from the DNA. In all, the sample holds around 140,000 clones, and around 92% of those were seen once. The ten biggest clones cover 1.5% to 2% of the sample.

Reading the label with the study, this specimen's time point is: about 28 days (+/-7) after the second vaccine dose. Because spike-specific TCR depth and breadth did not differ between the two schedules, AZD1222 recipients who got a second dose at roughly 4 weeks were pooled with those who got a second dose at roughly 12 weeks. Vaccinee samples came from UK trials COV001 and COV002, including a single-blind randomized controlled phase 2/3 trial of AZD1222 (ChAdOx1 nCoV-19) in healthy adults. Trial participant PBMC samples were collected at day 0 and day 28 after the second dose for TCRbeta chain sequencing. The data were taken from a study of T cell responses to AZD1222 COVID-19 vaccine (dated by TCRdb to the early 2020s). The study in broad terms: TCR sequencing covered roughly 230 trial participants: around 210 given two doses of AZD1222 and 26 given two doses of MenACWY control vaccine. Trial participants were enrolled by age into 18-55, 56-69 and 70-plus year subgroups, with roughly 150, 30 and 60 TCR-sequenced participants respectively.

Results the study describes overall, beyond this receptor: Participants were mostly white British and included more females than males, and it was suggested by the authors that clonal diversity may have been underestimated. Only five or six AZD1222 recipients were SARS-CoV-2 seropositive at baseline, limiting conclusions about previously exposed vaccinees. Reportedly, close to half of the unique spike-specific TCRs recognized epitopes lying outside the regions that are mutated in the B.1.351 and B.1.1.7 variants. Because no samples from the day 14 peak response were available, repertoires could be characterized only after the peak T cell response. The whole spike protein was spanned by vaccine-associated CD4 TCRs, and dominant responses were seen in regions 160-218 and 743-854. Spike-specific TCR breadth and depth rose significantly after two AZD1222 doses compared with day 0 and with MenACWY recipients. In the small 56-69-year group, the increase in depth fell short of significance, most likely because of low power.

Sequenced material: peripheral blood, taken 28 days after the second AZD1222 dose. This sequence was found in an adult who received the AZD1222 COVID-19 vaccine.

The CDR3 protein: CASSPTATNYGYTF. The bases read TGTGCCAGCAGCCCTACGGCAACTAACTATGGCTACACCTTC. The chain employs TRBV7-3 and TRBJ1-2; the D gene remains uncertain. The cysteine opens and the phenylalanine closes a CDR3 of 14 amino acids. Kept here is only the CDR3 DNA, which spans 42 bases and is read in frame from base 1. Cut back by 5 bases and 0 bases, the V and J ends lie 10 bases apart. The germline V gene specifies SGHTA as CDR1 and FQGTGA as CDR2.